This T cell receptor (beta chain) was sequenced in a study of T cells in Graves' hyperthyroidism and ophthalmopathy. Overall study results and limits: Most thyroid clonotypes that were expanded above 0.001 also turned up in blood. Ophthalmopathy onset followed model prediction by a median about six months.

This CDR3 spans 15 amino acids. Germline CDR1 GTSNPN, CDR2 SVGIG (reference sequence). Trimming took off 4 bases at V and 6 bases at J, with 18 bases between the two ends. Exclusion of patients followed from uncontrolled infection, other autoimmune disease, pregnancy or lactation. From RNA transcripts, TCR beta CDR3 regions were amplified. The study used the HTBI primer set for a first-round RT-PCR of the TCR CDR3. TCRdb used MiXCR to reprocess the multiplex PCR reads, holding one entry per CDR3 protein. Found here are 500,000 or so distinct CDR3 sequences, 17% of them singletons; the top ten hold roughly 18%. Of note for this clonotype: The antigen is not known.

The receptor's source is a woman aged 18 to 35 with Graves' ophthalmopathy. V is TRBV30 and J is TRBJ1-4; D is unclear. Sequenced material: blood. The CDR3 loop reads CAWNSYGPIHEKLFF. In DNA form, the CDR3 reads TGTGCCTGGAACTCCTACGGGCCTATACATGAAAAACTGTTTTTT.